A single sample is the source of the 11 T cell receptor beta chains below, sequenced in a study of blood T cell repertoires in COVID-19. The table came from immunoSEQ multiplex PCR; TCRdb's copy has only in-frame clones and leaves some out. Among roughly 440,000 clones listed, approximately 90% were seen once. Sequences were obtained from peripheral blood. The receptors were gathered from a woman aged 45-60 years with COVID-19, enrolled during active disease.

CDR3 protein: CAITRRGGTGELFF. The CDR3 region has the DNA TGTGCCATCACGAGAAGGGGAGGCACCGGGGAGCTGTTTTTT. The chain couples TRBV7-9 to TRBJ2-2, with D possibly being TRBD2 (6 bases). Germline loops: CDR1 SEHNR, CDR2 FQNEAQ (reference sequence). This CDR3 is 14 amino acids long. V was clipped by 10 bases and J by 4 bases, with 16 bases between them.

The chain joins TRBV7-8 to TRBJ2-1; TRBD1 is a possible D gene (6 bases). The CDR3 is made up of 12 amino acids. Between the trimmed V and J ends, which lost 5 bases and 5 bases, there was a span of 7 bases. In germline, CDR1 is SGHVS, CDR2 FQNEAQ. CDR3 sequence: CASSPGDNEQFF. Written as DNA, the CDR3 is TGTGCCAGCAGCCCAGGGGACAATGAGCAGTTCTTC.

The V gene is TRBV7-3, the J gene TRBJ2-5, with D possibly matching TRBD1 (6 bases). The V gene lost 2 bases and the J gene lost 6 bases, with 16 bases spanning the gap. The CDR3 has 15 amino acids. The germline CDR1 and CDR2 sequences are SGHTA and FQGTGA. CDR3 sequence reads: CASSLGQNWGKTQYF. CDR3 in DNA: TGTGCCAGCAGCTTAGGACAGAATTGGGGGAAGACCCAGTACTTC.

This chain uses TRBV28 with TRBJ1-5; maybe TRBD1 (5 bases). Looked up from germline, CDR1 is MDHEN and CDR2 is SYDVKM. The CDR3 has 14 residues. Trimming took off 7 bases at V and 2 bases at J, with 12 bases between the two ends. CDR3 protein: CASMSGAGNQPQHF. The CDR3 DNA follows: TGTGCCAGCATGAGCGGGGCCGGCAATCAGCCCCAGCATTTT.

V gene TRBV28 combines with J gene TRBJ1-5; a weak D match, TRBD1 (5 bases). Trimming stripped 6 bases from V and 7 bases from J, with 10 bases between. The CDR3 runs 12 residues. Germline assignment: CDR1 MDHEN and CDR2 SYDVKM. The chain's CDR3 is CASSSGLQPQHF. In DNA form, the CDR3 reads TGTGCCAGCAGCTCAGGGCTACAGCCCCAGCATTTT.

The rearrangement joins TRBV7-3 to TRBJ2-3; possibly TRBD2 for D (6 bases). Germline V gene sequence: CDR1 SGHTA, CDR2 FQGTGA. This CDR3 has 13 amino acids. V was shortened by 2 bases and J by 6 bases, with 9 bases between the two germline ends. The CDR3 nucleotides are TGTGCCAGCAGCTTAGCGGGGTTCGATACGCAGTATTTT. Translation: CASSLAGFDTQYF. Full variable domain (outside the CDR3, taken from reference TRBV7-3 and TRBJ2-3): GAGVSQTPSNKVTEKGKYVELRCDPISGHTALYWYRQSLGQGPEFLIYFQGTGAADDSGLPNDRFFAVRPEGSVSTLKIQRTERGDSAVYLCASSLAGFDTQYFGPGTRLTVL.

V and J are TRBV6-5 and TRBJ1-5, with unresolved D. V lost 10 bases, J lost 5 bases, and 12 bases lay in between. CDR1 MNHEY and CDR2 SVGAGI come from the germline V gene. CDR3 length equals 12 residues. CDR3 amino acids: CATRRPDQPQHF. CDR3 coding DNA: TGTGCCACCCGGCGGCCCGATCAGCCCCAGCATTTT.

The J gene is TRBJ2-5, the V gene TRBV4-2, with 13 nucleotides matching TRBD2. The V gene end was trimmed by 3 bases and the J gene end by 5 bases; junction bases not matched to a gene: 6. The CDR3 extends over 16 amino acids. CDR1 is LGHNA and CDR2 is YNFKEQ in the germline V gene. CDR3 loop: CASSQGGTSGKETQYF. CDR3 sequence (DNA): TGTGCCAGCAGCCAGGGGGGGACTAGCGGGAAGGAGACCCAGTACTTC.

Details on this clone: At the DNA level, this CDR3 is encoded by other sequences in the same sample as well. The chain links TRBV19 to TRBJ1-6; 7 bases agree with TRBD1. The germline CDR1 and CDR2 sequences are LNHDA and SQIVND (reference sequence). This CDR3 has 13 amino acids. The V gene end was trimmed by 8 bases and the J gene end by 9 bases; junction bases not matched to a gene: 7. The chain's CDR3 is CASSPGGSSPLHF. The CDR3 region has the DNA TGTGCCAGTTCGCCAGGGGGATCTTCACCCCTCCACTTT.

This sequence joins TRBV7-2 and TRBJ1-5, with D possibly matching TRBD1 (6 bases). Germline V gene data show CDR1 as SGHTA and CDR2 as FQGNSA. This CDR3 spans 14 amino acids. V was shortened by 5 bases and J by 4 bases, with 12 bases between the two germline ends. CDR3 residues: CASSPRGANQPQHF. The CDR3 nucleotides read TGTGCCAGCAGCCCTCGGGGGGCGAATCAGCCCCAGCATTTT.

In its sample, this clone was seen a few times. CDR3: CASSYGRGGMTEAFF. The CDR3 DNA reads TGTGCCAGCAGTTACGGACGGGGAGGGATGACTGAAGCTTTCTTT. The rearrangement uses TRBV6-5 and TRBJ1-1; no definite D call. The CDR3 consists of 15 residues. V shed 2 bases and J shed 5 bases, with 15 bases lying between them. Germline assignment: CDR1 MNHEY and CDR2 SVGAGI.